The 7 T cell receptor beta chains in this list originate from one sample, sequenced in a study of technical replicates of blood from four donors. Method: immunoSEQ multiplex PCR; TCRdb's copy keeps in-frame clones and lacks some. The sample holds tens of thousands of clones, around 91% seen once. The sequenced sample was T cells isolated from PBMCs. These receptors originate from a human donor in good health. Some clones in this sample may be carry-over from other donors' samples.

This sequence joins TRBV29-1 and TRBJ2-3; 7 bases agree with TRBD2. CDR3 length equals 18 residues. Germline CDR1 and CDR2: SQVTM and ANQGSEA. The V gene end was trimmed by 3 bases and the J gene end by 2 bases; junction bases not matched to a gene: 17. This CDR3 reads CSVDAIPSASGPTDTQYF. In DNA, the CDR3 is TGCAGCGTTGACGCTATACCCTCGGCTAGCGGACCCACAGATACGCAGTATTTT.

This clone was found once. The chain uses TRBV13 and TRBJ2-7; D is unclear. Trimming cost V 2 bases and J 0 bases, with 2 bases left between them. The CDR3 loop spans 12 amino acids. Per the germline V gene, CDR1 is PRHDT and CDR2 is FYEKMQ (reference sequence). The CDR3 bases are TGTGCCAGCAGCTTACTCTCCTACGAGCAGTACTTC. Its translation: CASSLLSYEQYF.

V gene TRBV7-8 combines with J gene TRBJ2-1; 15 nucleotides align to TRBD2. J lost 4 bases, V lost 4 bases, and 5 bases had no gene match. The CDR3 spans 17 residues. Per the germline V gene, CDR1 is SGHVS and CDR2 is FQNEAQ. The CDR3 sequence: CASSSGLAGGFYNEQFF. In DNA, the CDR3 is TGTGCCAGCAGCTCTGGACTAGCGGGGGGGTTTTACAATGAGCAGTTCTTC.

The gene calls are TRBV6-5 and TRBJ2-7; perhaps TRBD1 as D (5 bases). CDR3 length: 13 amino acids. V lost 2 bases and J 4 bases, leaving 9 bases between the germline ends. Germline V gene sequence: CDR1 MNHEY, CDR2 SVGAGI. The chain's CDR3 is CASSYDDRYEQYF. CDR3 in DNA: TGTGCCAGCAGTTACGACGACAGATACGAGCAGTACTTC.

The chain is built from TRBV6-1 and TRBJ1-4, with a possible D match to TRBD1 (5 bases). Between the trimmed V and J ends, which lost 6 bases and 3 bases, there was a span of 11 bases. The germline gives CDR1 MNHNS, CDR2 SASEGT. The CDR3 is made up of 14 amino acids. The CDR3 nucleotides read TGTGCCAGCAGGGGGGGATCCTCTAATGAAAAACTGTTTTTT. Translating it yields CASRGGSSNEKLFF.

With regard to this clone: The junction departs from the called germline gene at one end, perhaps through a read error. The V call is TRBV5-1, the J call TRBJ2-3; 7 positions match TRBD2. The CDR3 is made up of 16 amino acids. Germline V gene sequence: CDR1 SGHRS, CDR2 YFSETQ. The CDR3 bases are TGCGCCAGCAGCTTGGGAGCGGGGCTACGCACAGTTACGCAGTATTTT. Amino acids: CASSLGAGLRTVTQYF.

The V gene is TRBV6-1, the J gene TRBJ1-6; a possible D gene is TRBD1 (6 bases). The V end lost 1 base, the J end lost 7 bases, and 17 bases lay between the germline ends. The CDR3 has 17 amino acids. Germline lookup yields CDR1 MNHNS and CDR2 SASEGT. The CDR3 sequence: CASSEVLSGGANSPLHF. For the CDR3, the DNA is TGTGCCAGCAGTGAAGTCCTCTCTGGGGGCGCGAATTCACCCCTCCACTTT.